The 22 T cell receptor beta chains below were found in one sample sequenced in a study of OX40 agonist ivuxolimab in advanced cancers. Some clones are missing from TCRdb's copy, which holds only in-frame ones; the method was immunoSEQ multiplex PCR. Seen here are approximately 58,000 clones, approximately 90% observed once, and the top ten hold 0.76%. Sample: CD4+ or CD8+ T cells sorted from blood, taken in a trial of the OX40 agonist ivuxolimab. The receptors originated from an adult with an advanced solid tumor such as melanoma, head and neck, liver or kidney cancer.

The CDR3 region has the DNA TGTGCCACCGAGGAGGGACTAGCGGGAGACAATGAGCAGTTCTTC. Translated: CATEEGLAGDNEQFF. The V gene is TRBV10-3, the J gene TRBJ2-1, with 14 bases lining up with TRBD2. The germline V gene encodes CDR1 ENHRY and CDR2 SYGVKD. The CDR3 covers 15 residues. V shed 10 bases, J shed 5 bases, and the junction held 7 bases outside the gene matches.

The J gene is TRBJ2-2, the V gene TRBV7-8, with 8 bases lining up with TRBD2. The germline CDR1 and CDR2 sequences are SGHVS and FQNEAQ. CDR3 size: 16 residues. V lost 4 bases and J lost 2; bases outside the gene matches: 6. This chain's CDR3 is CASSSLRGGNTGELFF. The CDR3 region has the DNA TGTGCCAGCAGCTCGCTCCGGGGGGGTAACACCGGGGAGCTGTTTTTT.

The CDR3 reads CASSQRRGAQYF. The CDR3 DNA sequence: TGTGCCAGCAGCCAGAGAAGGGGGGCCCAGTACTTC. The chain recombines TRBV14 with TRBJ2-5, with D perhaps being TRBD1 or TRBD2 (6 bases each). Per germline, CDR1 SGHDN and CDR2 FVKESK. The V and J ends lost 3 bases and 9 bases respectively, with 11 bases between them. The length of the CDR3 is 12 residues.

The chain has TRBV5-6 and TRBJ2-7; 7 bases are a match to TRBD2. Germline CDR1 SGHDT, CDR2 YYEEEE. CDR3 length: 14 residues. The V and J ends lost 0 bases and 7 bases, in that order; junction bases with no gene match: 7. The CDR3 protein is CASSLVGRGGEQYF. CDR3 coding DNA: TGTGCCAGCAGCTTGGTTGGGAGGGGCGGGGAGCAGTACTTC. The whole variable domain, filled in from reference TRBV5-6 and TRBJ2-7, reads DAGVTQSPTHLIKTRGQQVTLRCSPKSGHDTVSWYQQALGQGPQFIFQYYEEEERQRGNFPDRFSGHQFPNYSSELNVNALLLGDSALYLCASSLVGRGGEQYFGPGTRLTVT.

J is TRBJ2-2 and V is TRBV2; unclear D gene. The CDR3 runs to 13 residues. Trimming stripped 0 bases from V and 5 bases from J, with 4 bases between. Germline V gives CDR1 SNHLY, CDR2 FYNNEI. The CDR3, as DNA: TGTGCCAGCAGTGAAGCGGAGACCGGGGAGCTGTTTTTT. Protein sequence: CASSEAETGELFF.

By frequency in the sample, this clone is medium-sized. V and J are TRBV7-2 and TRBJ2-1; TRBD1 or TRBD2 may be the D gene (5 bases each). Deletions cut 6 bases from V and 0 bases from J, with 15 bases between. Germline values: CDR1 SGHTA, CDR2 FQGNSA. The CDR3 runs to 16 residues. The CDR3 nucleotides are TGTGCCAGCAGATCGGTGGGGGTAAGCTCCTACAATGAGCAGTTCTTC. This sequence encodes CASRSVGVSSYNEQFF.

This chain's CDR3 is CASSSPGLSATNEKLFF. CDR3 coding DNA: TGTGCCAGCAGTTCCCCCGGTTTGAGTGCAACTAATGAAAAACTGTTTTTT. V and J are TRBV28 and TRBJ1-4; D unclear. This CDR3 has 17 amino acids. With 4 bases removed from V and 0 bases from J, the gap between germline ends came to 15 bases. From germline, CDR1 is MDHEN and CDR2 SYDVKM.

The genes are TRBV28 and TRBJ2-7, with TRBD2 identical over 7 bases. This CDR3 contains 15 residues. Trimming cost V 4 bases and J 2 bases; bases outside gene matches: 8. Germline V gene sequence: CDR1 MDHEN, CDR2 SYDVKM. DNA for the CDR3: TGTGCCAGCAGTTCACAACCTCGGGGGGCCTACGAGCAGTACTTC. Protein product: CASSSQPRGAYEQYF. The whole variable domain, filled in from reference TRBV28 and TRBJ2-7, reads DVKVTQSSRYLVKRTGEKVFLECVQDMDHENMFWYRQDPGLGLRLIYFSYDVKMKEKGDIPEGYSVSREKKERFSLILESASTNQTSMYLCASSSQPRGAYEQYFGPGTRLTVT.

This chain uses TRBV14 with TRBJ2-2, with TRBD1 as a possible D gene (5 bases). Trimming pared 2 bases from V and 6 bases from J, leaving 10 bases between. Germline loops: CDR1 SGHDN, CDR2 FVKESK. The CDR3 has 14 residues. The CDR3 DNA follows: TGTGCCAGCAGCCAAATAGTAGGGGCCGGGGAGCTGTTTTTT. The encoded protein is CASSQIVGAGELFF.

The chain links TRBV2 to TRBJ2-1; unclear D gene. V was trimmed by 0 bases and J by 7 bases, leaving 7 bases between them. Germline-derived CDR1 and CDR2 are SNHLY and FYNNEI. The CDR3 is 13 residues long. CDR3 sequence: CASSEATWNEQFF. CDR3 in DNA: TGTGCCAGCAGTGAAGCTACGTGGAATGAGCAGTTCTTC.

This rearrangement joins TRBV28 to TRBJ1-2; D gene uncertain. This CDR3 has 12 amino acids. CDR1 is MDHEN and CDR2 is SYDVKM in the germline V gene. The V gene lost 7 bases and the J gene lost 8 bases, with 14 bases spanning the gap. CDR3 sequence: CASKPGERGYTF. The CDR3 DNA is TGTGCCAGCAAGCCCGGCGAAAGGGGCTACACCTTC.

The chain has TRBV5-1 and TRBJ2-1; TRBD2 agrees at 11 bases. The length of the CDR3 is 15 residues. Trimming removed 4 bases from V and 9 bases from J; junction bases left unmatched: 9. Germline CDR1 reads SGHRS; CDR2 reads YFSETQ. Here the CDR3 reads CASSGILAGVSEQFF. DNA of the CDR3: TGCGCCAGCAGCGGCATACTAGCGGGAGTGAGTGAGCAGTTCTTC.

This clone was counted a single time. The chain is built from TRBV4-1 and TRBJ2-6, with D hard to call. Trimming pared 0 bases from V and 0 bases from J, leaving 9 bases between. The CDR3 runs to 17 residues. Looked up from germline, CDR1 is MGHRA and CDR2 is YSYEKL. CDR3 protein: CASSQDVQNSGANVLTF. CDR3 DNA: TGCGCCAGCAGCCAAGATGTTCAGAACTCTGGGGCCAACGTCCTGACTTTC.

The chain uses TRBV6-1 and TRBJ2-1; the D gene is possibly TRBD2 (7 bases). CDR3 length: 13 amino acids. The germline gives CDR1 MNHNS, CDR2 SASEGT. V was clipped by 6 bases and J by 10 bases, with 16 bases between them. The CDR3 DNA reads TGTGCCAGCAGGAGGGGGGGGGTAGAGGAGCAGTTCTTC. Protein: CASRRGGVEEQFF.

The chain joins TRBV7-6 to TRBJ2-3, with no clear D. V lost 2 bases, J lost 1 base, and 7 bases lay in between. The CDR3 runs 14 residues. Germline lookup yields CDR1 SGHVS and CDR2 FNYEAQ. For the CDR3, the DNA is TGTGCCAGCAGCTTACAAATCCGCACAGATACGCAGTATTTT. It translates to CASSLQIRTDTQYF. Supplemented by reference TRBV7-6 and TRBJ2-3, the full variable domain reads GAGVSQSPRYKVTKRGQDVALRCDPISGHVSLYWYRQALGQGPEFLTYFNYEAQQDKSGLPNDRFSAERPEGSISTLTIQRTEQRDSAMYRCASSLQIRTDTQYFGPGTRLTVL.

Points on this clone: The same CDR3 is also encoded by other DNA sequences in this sample. The gene calls are TRBV7-9 and TRBJ2-7; 7 bases fit TRBD1. Unmatched junction bases numbered 8, after V lost 6 bases and J lost 0 bases. Germline V lookup: CDR1 SEHNR, CDR2 FQNEAQ (reference sequence). The CDR3 totals 15 residues. CDR3 nucleotides: TGTGCCAGCAGTCCGGGACAGCCGAGCTCCTACGAGCAGTACTTC. Protein sequence: CASSPGQPSSYEQYF.

The V call is TRBV19, the J call TRBJ2-3; 8 positions match TRBD1. There are 15 residues in the CDR3. J gave up 1 base and V 6 bases, and 6 bases lay outside the gene matches. CDR1 is LNHDA, CDR2 SQIVND, per germline (reference sequence). CDR3 in amino acids: CASSQTTGGTDTQYF. CDR3 coding DNA: TGTGCCAGTAGCCAAACGACAGGGGGCACAGATACGCAGTATTTT.

The CDR3: CASRTGTANYGYTF. The CDR3 nucleotides read TGTGCCAGCAGAACCGGGACAGCCAACTATGGCTACACCTTC. The rearrangement joins TRBV27 to TRBJ1-2; 7 bases match TRBD1. Germline V gene sequence: CDR1 MNHEY, CDR2 SMNVEV (reference sequence). V lost 6 bases and J lost 2; bases outside the gene matches: 6. The CDR3 consists of 14 residues.

This chain connects TRBV11-2 to TRBJ2-1; D ambiguous. This CDR3 is built from 13 residues. CDR1 is SGHAT, CDR2 FQNNGV, per germline. Trimming took off 5 bases at V and 6 bases at J, with 11 bases between the two ends. The DNA for the CDR3 is TGTGCCAGCAGCCCCATTGGGGTCAATGAGCAGTTCTTC. Protein sequence: CASSPIGVNEQFF.

This clone was recorded only once. The chain recombines TRBV6-5 with TRBJ1-1; TRBD1 matches at 10 bases. The CDR3 loop spans 14 amino acids. The germline gives CDR1 MNHEY, CDR2 SVGAGI. With V trimmed by 4 bases and J by 4 bases, 3 bases remained unmatched. The CDR3: CASSSDRGATEAFF. CDR3 nucleotides: TGTGCCAGCAGTTCGGACAGGGGGGCCACTGAAGCTTTCTTT.

The chain carries TRBV5-5 and TRBJ2-7; TRBD1 or TRBD2 may be the D gene (5 bases each). Trimming shortened V by 3 bases and J by 1 base, and 17 bases separated the two germline ends. This CDR3 comprises 16 residues. The germline CDR1 and CDR2 sequences are SGHKS and YYEKEE (reference sequence). DNA of the CDR3: TGTGCCAGCAGCTCTGATCGAGGGGACGGTTCCTACGAGCAGTACTTC. Encoded protein: CASSSDRGDGSYEQYF.

The gene calls are TRBV9 and TRBJ2-5; 8 nucleotides match TRBD2. Germline V gene sequence: CDR1 SGDLS, CDR2 YYNGEE. The CDR3 has 17 amino acids. V dropped 3 bases and J dropped 5; count of bases not matched to a gene: 15. The CDR3 DNA is TGTGCCAGCAGCGCGGGGGTAGCGGGGTATAATGAGGAGACCCAGTACTTC. Encoded protein: CASSAGVAGYNEETQYF.